A single sample is the source of the 8 T cell receptor beta chains below, sequenced in a study of blood T cell repertoires in COVID-19. TCRdb's table, derived via immunoSEQ multiplex PCR, lists solely in-frame clones and lacks some. The repertoire holds 80,000 or so clones, roughly 86% seen once, with approximately 1.8% in the top ten. The sample was peripheral blood. The receptors originated from a woman in her sixties or seventies with acute or convalescent COVID-19.

The rearrangement joins TRBV18 to TRBJ2-7; D uncertain. Trimming took off 3 bases at V and 5 bases at J, with 14 bases between the two ends. In germline, CDR1 is KGHSH, CDR2 LQKENI. The CDR3 is 14 amino acids. The CDR3 here is CASSPPARWNEQYF. As DNA, the CDR3 is TGTGCCAGCTCACCCCCGGCCAGGTGGAACGAGCAGTACTTC. Complete variable domain (other parts from reference TRBV18 and TRBJ2-7): NAGVMQNPRHLVRRRGQEARLRCSPMKGHSHVYWYRQLPEEGLKFMVYLQKENIIDESGMPKERFSAEFPKEGPSILRIQQVVRGDSAAYFCASSPPARWNEQYFGPGTRLTVT.

V usage is TRBV6-6 and J usage is TRBJ1-5, with TRBD1 matching over 9 bases. The CDR3 has 14 amino acids. Germline V gene data show CDR1 as MNHNY and CDR2 as SVGAGI (reference sequence). Trimming removed 5 bases from V and 4 bases from J; junction bases left unmatched: 3. The DNA for the CDR3 is TGTGCCAGCAGTCCCGGGACAGGGAATCAGCCCCAGCATTTT. Amino acid sequence: CASSPGTGNQPQHF.

The chain joins TRBV4-1 to TRBJ2-7, with D maybe TRBD1 (6 bases). The length of the CDR3 is 15 residues. Germline CDR1 MGHRA, CDR2 YSYEKL. Trimming pared 4 bases from V and 3 bases from J, leaving 16 bases between. CDR3 protein: CASSRRQESLYEQYF. Here the CDR3 DNA reads TGCGCCAGCAGCCGGAGACAGGAGAGTCTCTACGAGCAGTACTTC.

The CDR3 DNA reads as TGCGCCAGCAGCTTGGTGACAAGGTACTCACCCCTCCACTTT. Amino acids: CASSLVTRYSPLHF. This rearrangement joins TRBV5-1 to TRBJ1-6; D not resolved. Germline CDR1 SGHRS, CDR2 YFSETQ. Deletions cut 0 bases from V and 10 bases from J, with 11 bases between. CDR3 length: 14 amino acids.

The chain carries TRBV3-1 (or the pseudogene TRBV3-2) and TRBJ1-6; D is uncertain. Germline V gene lookup returns CDR1 LGHDT and CDR2 YNNKEL (reference sequence). The CDR3 length is 12 residues. Trimming left V 3 bases short and J 8 bases short, with 5 bases between. CDR3 protein: CASSQADSPLHF. The CDR3 nucleotides read TGTGCCAGCAGCCAGGCCGATTCACCCCTCCACTTT.

The CDR3 loop is CASQPDRNQHNEQFF. CDR3 nucleotides: TGTGCCAGCCAACCCGACAGGAATCAACACAATGAGCAGTTCTTC. This sequence joins TRBV7-2 and TRBJ2-1; D possibly corresponds to TRBD1 (6 bases). The CDR3 totals 15 residues. Trimming cost V 8 bases and J 5 bases, with 19 bases left between them. Looked up from germline, CDR1 is SGHTA and CDR2 is FQGNSA.

The chain joins TRBV19 to TRBJ2-5; 8 nucleotides align to TRBD2. V lost 10 bases, J lost 5 bases, and 12 bases stayed unmatched. The germline V gene encodes CDR1 LNHDA and CDR2 SQIVND (reference sequence). This CDR3 is built from 14 residues. CDR3 sequence (DNA): TGTGCCACTGCGGGGGGATACTCATGGGAGACCCAGTACTTC. The encoded protein is CATAGGYSWETQYF.

V gene TRBV2 combines with J gene TRBJ2-5; TRBD1 aligns across 7 bases. The CDR3 has 14 residues. The germline CDR1 and CDR2 sequences are SNHLY and FYNNEI. The J segment lost 1 base and the V segment lost 2 bases, leaving 1 base of the junction unmatched. CDR3 DNA sequence: TGTGCCAGCAGTGAAAGGGGGCGCCAAGAGACCCAGTACTTC. This codes for CASSERGRQETQYF.